A selection of T cell receptor beta chains follows, all from one sample in a study of T-cell memory formation after mild COVID-19. TCRdb recomputed calls from the 5' RACE reads with MiXCR, one row per CDR3 protein. Of around 340,000 distinct CDR3 sequences listed, around an eighth are singletons. The sequencing sample was made of PBMCs or a T cell subset sorted from them (not recorded which). The receptors derive from a man aged 18 to 29 who had mild COVID-19 (a few samples of this study predate the infection). Cell type and time point are not known. Each CDR3 is given with its conserved first and last residue. D genes are given only for firm matches. Only some rows state a clone size, as once, few, many or a class for expanded clones.

V gene,D gene,J gene,clone size,CDR3 protein,CDR3 DNA
TRBV5-1,.,TRBJ2-7,.,CASSFRHPYEQYF,TGCGCCAGCAGCTTTAGACACCCCTACGAGCAGTACTTC
TRBV10-3,.,TRBJ1-1,few,CAISLGYGHTEAFF,TGTGCCATCAGTCTAGGGTACGGGCACACTGAAGCTTTCTTT
TRBV4-3,TRBD1,TRBJ1-1,once,CASSQTPGTELGNTEAFF,TGCGCCAGCAGCCAAACCCCCGGGACAGAGTTGGGAAACACTGAAGCTTTCTTT
TRBV7-2,.,TRBJ2-3,.,CASSLGRGFTDTQYF,TGTGCCAGCAGCTTGGGCAGGGGTTTCACAGATACGCAGTATTTT
TRBV11-3,.,TRBJ2-2,few,CASSPRLDGELFF,TGTGCCAGCAGCCCCCGGCTGGACGGGGAGCTGTTTTTT
TRBV4-2,.,TRBJ1-5,.,CASSPEEGSQPQHF,TGTGCCAGCAGCCCCGAAGAGGGTAGCCAGCCCCAGCATTTT
TRBV7-6,.,TRBJ2-2,many,CASSSGPNTGELFF,TGTGCCAGCAGCTCAGGACCAAACACCGGGGAGCTGTTTTTT
TRBV9,.,TRBJ2-7,.,CASSPRLGGREQYF,TGTGCCAGCAGCCCCAGGTTAGGGGGGAGGGAGCAGTACTTC
TRBV11-2,.,TRBJ2-1,.,CASSSMRGQQDNEQFF,TGTGCCAGCAGCTCCATGCGAGGACAGCAAGACAATGAGCAGTTCTTC
TRBV12-3/TRBV12-4,TRBD2,TRBJ2-1,.,CASSLTTAGGWYNEQFF,TGTGCCAGCAGTCTAACAACAGCGGGGGGGTGGTACAATGAGCAGTTCTTC
TRBV6-2/TRBV6-3,.,TRBJ2-5,.,CASSYVVGGYQETQYF,TGTGCCAGCAGTTATGTGGTAGGAGGTTACCAAGAGACCCAGTACTTC
TRBV3-1,.,TRBJ1-6,few,CASSHPEGNSPLHF,TGTGCCAGCAGCCACCCCGAGGGGAATTCACCCCTCCACTTT
TRBV7-8,.,TRBJ2-6,.,CASSTRDTNLSGANVLTF,TGTGCCAGCAGCACACGGGACACCAACCTTTCGGGGGCCAACGTCCTGACTTTC
TRBV19,TRBD1,TRBJ2-2,many,CASKGQGDTGELFF,TGTGCCAGTAAGGGACAGGGGGACACCGGGGAGCTGTTTTTT
TRBV9,TRBD1,TRBJ1-2,few,CASSRQPGGAGYSNYGYTF,TGTGCCAGCAGCCGCCAACCAGGGGGCGCAGGGTATTCGAACTATGGCTACACCTTC
TRBV7-2,TRBD2,TRBJ2-1,many,CASSVSGGPRSYNEQFF,TGTGCCAGCAGCGTAAGCGGGGGGCCCCGCTCCTACAATGAGCAGTTCTTC
TRBV18,.,TRBJ2-3,.,CASSPPTGPDTQYF,TGTGCCAGCTCACCACCAACAGGTCCAGATACGCAGTATTTT
TRBV6-1,.,TRBJ1-5,.,CASSEARGAGQPQHF,TGTGCCAGCAGTGAAGCTAGGGGGGCCGGTCAGCCCCAGCATTTT
TRBV5-6,TRBD2,TRBJ2-6,few,CASRPSGASGANVLTF,TGTGCCAGCAGACCTAGCGGGGCCTCTGGGGCCAACGTCCTGACTTTC
TRBV7-6,TRBD1,TRBJ2-7,.,CASSSRQGSGRYEQYF,TGTGCCAGCAGCTCACGACAGGGGAGCGGTCGCTACGAGCAGTACTTC
TRBV15,.,TRBJ2-5,.,CATSRQGSETQYF,TGTGCCACCAGCAGGCAGGGATCAGAGACCCAGTACTTC
TRBV4-1,.,TRBJ2-5,many,CASSQNLWAIQETQYF,TGCGCCAGCAGCCAAAATCTCTGGGCTATACAAGAGACCCAGTACTTC
TRBV7-2,.,TRBJ1-5,many,CASSLGTLGGQPQHF,TGTGCCAGCAGCTTAGGGACCCTCGGCGGGCAGCCCCAGCATTTT
TRBV10-3,TRBD1,TRBJ2-2,.,CAITGDRGSGELFF,TGTGCCATCACCGGGGACAGGGGGTCCGGGGAGCTGTTTTTT
TRBV5-1,.,TRBJ2-3,many,CASSVSGDQDTQYF,TGCGCCAGCAGCGTCTCAGGGGATCAGGATACGCAGTATTTT
TRBV19,.,TRBJ1-1,.,CASGRNGLGSEAFF,TGTGCCAGCGGACGCAACGGCCTGGGGTCTGAAGCTTTCTTT
TRBV6-5,.,TRBJ1-2,few,CASRDSLANYGYTF,TGTGCCAGCAGAGACAGTTTAGCTAACTATGGCTACACCTTC
TRBV7-9,TRBD2,TRBJ2-7,.,CASSLRASGAYEQYF,TGTGCCAGCAGCCTACGGGCTAGCGGGGCATACGAGCAGTACTTC
TRBV6-5,TRBD1,TRBJ1-2,.,CASRPQGAPYGYTF,TGTGCCAGCAGACCTCAGGGGGCCCCCTATGGCTACACCTTC
TRBV29-1,TRBD1,TRBJ1-6,few,CSVGETGGDSPLHF,TGCAGCGTTGGGGAGACAGGGGGTGATTCACCCCTCCACTTT